One sample yielded the 4 T cell receptor beta chains listed below, sequenced in a study of identical twins. TCRdb analysed the 5' RACE reads with MiXCR anew, one entry per CDR3 protein. The sample holds 500,000 to 650,000 distinct CDR3 sequences, just over 7% seen once. Another study also made use of these data, one on yellow fever vaccine responses in identical twins.

The sequencing input was PBMCs. Source of these receptors: a woman aged 18-35 years in good health.

This clonotype turned up a few times. The chain links TRBV20-1 to TRBJ1-2; D gene ambiguous. Germline CDR1 is DFQATT and CDR2 is SNEGSKA (reference sequence). CDR3 size: 10 residues. V lost 6 bases, J lost 3 bases, and 5 bases lay in between. The CDR3 DNA sequence: TGCAGTGCCACACACTATGGCTACACCTTC. Protein sequence: CSATHYGYTF.

Concerning this clonotype: This sequence may be a read error, since a much larger clone differs from it by one base. The V call is TRBV25-1, the J call TRBJ2-1, with a weak D call TRBD2 (6 bases). CDR1 MGHDK and CDR2 SYGVNS come from the germline V gene. The CDR3 contains 15 residues. Deletions cut 2 bases from V and 7 bases from J, with 15 bases between. The DNA for the CDR3 is TGTGCCAGCAGTGAACTTTGTCTGGAGGGGAATGAGCAGTTCTTC. It specifies CASSELCLEGNEQFF.

The V gene is TRBV7-2, the J gene TRBJ2-3; D is perhaps TRBD2 (6 bases). There are 18 residues in the CDR3. The germline CDR1 and CDR2 sequences are SGHTA and FQGNSA. Between the trimmed V and J ends, which lost 5 bases and 6 bases, there was a span of 27 bases. CDR3 bases: TGTGCCAGCAGCCTTAGTCGCCGCGTGGCGGGACGGGCGGATACGCAGTATTTT. Translated: CASSLSRRVAGRADTQYF.

This sequence joins TRBV10-3 and TRBJ2-2; D is ambiguous. Trimming pared 10 bases from V and 1 base from J, leaving 13 bases between. Germline assignment: CDR1 ENHRY and CDR2 SYGVKD. This CDR3 is 14 amino acids long. CDR3: CATRWAENTGELFF. The CDR3 nucleotides read TGTGCCACCCGGTGGGCGGAGAACACCGGGGAGCTGTTTTTT.